This T cell receptor (beta chain) was found in a study of blood T cell repertoires in COVID-19. In the study overall: The origin of the acute and convalescent COVID-19 samples was the United States, Italy and Spain.

Participant reports of clinical history set cohort assignment. The CDR3 loop spans 15 amino acids. Trimming removed 2 bases from V and 6 bases from J, with 14 bases in between. The germline V gene encodes CDR1 SGHKS and CDR2 YYEKEE (reference sequence). Source study methods: Researchers report that nucleated cell counts were estimated from reference gene primer amplification. Generated by immunoSEQ multiplex PCR, the TCRdb table keeps only in-frame clones and is missing some. The V and J calls and clone size were taken over from that table, and D and trimming were inferred from the DNA. The data show fewer than 350,000 clones, roughly 90% seen once.

The chain links TRBV5-5 to TRBJ1-4; a possible D gene is TRBD1 (5 bases). The material sequenced was PBMCs or T cells enriched from blood (not recorded which). This TCR was recovered from a man in his forties or fifties who had been exposed to COVID-19. The CDR3 sequence: CASSLQVRVDEKLFF. In nucleotides, the CDR3 is TGTGCCAGCAGCTTACAGGTCAGGGTGGATGAAAAACTGTTTTTT. The full variable domain, rest sourced from reference TRBV5-5 and TRBJ1-4, is DAGVTQSPTHLIKTRGQQVTLRCSPISGHKSVSWYQQVLGQGPQFIFQYYEKEERGRGNFPDRFSARQFPNYSSELNVNALLLGDSALYLCASSLQVRVDEKLFFGSGTQLSVL.